One T cell receptor (beta chain) is described in this entry. What it recognizes is unknown. TCRdb keeps only in-frame clones here, not all; method: immunoSEQ multiplex PCR. The repertoire includes tens of thousands of clones, more than 90% of them detected once, and about 0.3% sits in the top ten. This entry belongs to a study of graft-versus-host responses after intestinal transplantation. The ends were cut back, 1 base at V and 10 bases at J, with 19 bases in the middle. This CDR3 has 15 residues. CDR1 SGHAT and CDR2 FQNNGV come from the germline V gene. Sequencing was performed on unstimulated CD4+ T cells sorted from spleen or lymph node cells, taken before intestinal transplant. The TCR was taken from a human donor who received an intestinal transplant. The V and J genes are TRBV11-2 and TRBJ1-1; D not certain. The CDR3 here is CASSLAIGRPIGAFF. CDR3 DNA: TGTGCCAGCAGCTTAGCGATCGGGAGGCCAATAGGAGCTTTCTTT. The full variable domain, rest sourced from reference TRBV11-2 and TRBJ1-1, is EAGVAQSPRYKIIEKRQSVAFWCNPISGHATLYWYQQILGQGPKLLIQFQNNGVVDDSQLPKDRFSAERLKGVDSTLKIQPAKLEDSAVYLCASSLAIGRPIGAFFGQGTRLTVV.